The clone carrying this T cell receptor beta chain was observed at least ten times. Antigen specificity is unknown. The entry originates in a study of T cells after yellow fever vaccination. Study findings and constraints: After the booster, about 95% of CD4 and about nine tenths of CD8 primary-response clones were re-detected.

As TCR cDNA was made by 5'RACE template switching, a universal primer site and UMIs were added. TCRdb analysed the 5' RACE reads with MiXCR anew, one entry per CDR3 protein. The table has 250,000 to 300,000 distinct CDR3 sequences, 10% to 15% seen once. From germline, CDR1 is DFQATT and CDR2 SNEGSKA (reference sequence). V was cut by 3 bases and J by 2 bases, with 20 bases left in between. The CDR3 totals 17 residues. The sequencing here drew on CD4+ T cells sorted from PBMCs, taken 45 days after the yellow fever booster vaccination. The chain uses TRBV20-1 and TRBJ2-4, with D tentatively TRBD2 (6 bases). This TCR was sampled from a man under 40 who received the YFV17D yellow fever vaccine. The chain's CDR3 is CSASVRERASSKNIQYF. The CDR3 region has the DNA TGCAGTGCTAGCGTACGGGAGCGGGCCTCGTCCAAAAACATTCAGTACTTC.